The entry below describes one TCR beta chain. The antigen remains unidentified. This sample is part of a study of OX40 agonist ivuxolimab in advanced cancers. Study at large: Administration of intravenous ivuxolimab to patients occurred every 2 weeks at 0.01 to 10 mg/kg.

Whole-study results and caveats: Among T cells, CD8+ cells averaged more expanded clones than CD4+ cells. Some patients who did not respond also had low normalized T-cell clonal expansion.

Produced via immunoSEQ multiplex PCR; TCRdb's table is partial and in-frame only. This sample has approximately 60,000 clones; approximately 84% occur once, and the top ten carry approximately 2%. This CDR3 is built from 17 residues. CDR1 SGHTA and CDR2 FQGTGA come from the germline V gene. V was cut by 2 bases and J by 1 base, with 14 bases left in between. The receptor comes from an adult with an advanced solid tumor such as melanoma, head and neck, liver or kidney cancer. The source was CD4+ or CD8+ T cells sorted from blood, collected in a trial of the OX40 agonist ivuxolimab. The chain combines TRBV7-3 with TRBJ2-2; D perhaps matches TRBD1 (5 bases). Here the CDR3 reads CASSLSASQGNTGELFF. CDR3 in DNA: TGTGCCAGCAGCTTATCGGCGTCCCAGGGGAACACCGGGGAGCTGTTTTTT.